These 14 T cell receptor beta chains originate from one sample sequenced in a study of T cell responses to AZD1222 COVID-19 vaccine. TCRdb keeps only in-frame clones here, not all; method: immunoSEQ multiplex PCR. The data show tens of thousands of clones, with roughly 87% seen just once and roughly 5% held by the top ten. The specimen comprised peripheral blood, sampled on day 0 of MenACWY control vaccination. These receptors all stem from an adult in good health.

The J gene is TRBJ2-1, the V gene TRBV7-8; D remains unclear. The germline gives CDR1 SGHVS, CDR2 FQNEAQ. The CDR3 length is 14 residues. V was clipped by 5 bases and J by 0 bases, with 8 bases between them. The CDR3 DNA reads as TGTGCCAGCAGCCCCCTAAACTCCTACAATGAGCAGTTCTTC. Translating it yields CASSPLNSYNEQFF.

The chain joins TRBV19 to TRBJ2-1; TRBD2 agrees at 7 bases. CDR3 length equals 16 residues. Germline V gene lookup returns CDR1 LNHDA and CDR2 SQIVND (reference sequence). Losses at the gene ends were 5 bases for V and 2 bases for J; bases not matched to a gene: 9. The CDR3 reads CASSPRGRAAYNEQFF. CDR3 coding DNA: TGTGCCAGTAGTCCCCGGGGGAGGGCGGCCTACAATGAGCAGTTCTTC.

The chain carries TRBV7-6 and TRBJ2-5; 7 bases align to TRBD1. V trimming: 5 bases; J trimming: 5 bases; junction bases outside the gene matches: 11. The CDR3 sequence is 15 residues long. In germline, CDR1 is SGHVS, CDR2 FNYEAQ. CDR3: CASSLGQYQGETQYF. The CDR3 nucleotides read TGTGCCAGCAGCCTGGGACAGTACCAGGGGGAGACCCAGTACTTC.

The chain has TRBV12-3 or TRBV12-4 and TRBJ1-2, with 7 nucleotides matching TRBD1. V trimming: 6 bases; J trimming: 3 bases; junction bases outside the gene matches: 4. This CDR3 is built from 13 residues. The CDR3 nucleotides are TGTGCCAGCAGCCGGCAGGGGGACTATGGCTACACCTTC. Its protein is CASSRQGDYGYTF.

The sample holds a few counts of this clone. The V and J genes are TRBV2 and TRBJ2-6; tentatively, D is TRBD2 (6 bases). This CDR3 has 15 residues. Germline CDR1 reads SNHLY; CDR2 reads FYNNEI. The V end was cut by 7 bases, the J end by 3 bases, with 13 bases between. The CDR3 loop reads CASTWRADGANVLTF. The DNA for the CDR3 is TGTGCCAGCACGTGGAGGGCGGATGGGGCCAACGTCCTGACTTTC.

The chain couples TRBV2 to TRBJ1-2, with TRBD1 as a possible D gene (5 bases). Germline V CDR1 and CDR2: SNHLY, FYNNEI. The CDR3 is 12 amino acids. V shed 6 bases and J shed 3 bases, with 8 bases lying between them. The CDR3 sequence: CASRGPDYGYTF. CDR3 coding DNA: TGTGCCAGCAGGGGACCAGACTATGGCTACACCTTC.

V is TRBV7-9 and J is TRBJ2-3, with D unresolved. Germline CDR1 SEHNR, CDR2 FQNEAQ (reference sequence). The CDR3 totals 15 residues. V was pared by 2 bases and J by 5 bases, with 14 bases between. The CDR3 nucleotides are TGTGCCAGCAGCTTACTTACTGGTCATTTAGATACGCAGTATTTT. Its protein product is CASSLLTGHLDTQYF.

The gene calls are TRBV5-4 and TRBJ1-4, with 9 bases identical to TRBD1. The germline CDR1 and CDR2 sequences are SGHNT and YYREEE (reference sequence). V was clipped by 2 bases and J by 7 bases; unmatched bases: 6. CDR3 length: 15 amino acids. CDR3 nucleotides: TGTGCCAGCAGCTTACAGGGGGCGTATGGTGAAAAACTGTTTTTT. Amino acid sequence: CASSLQGAYGEKLFF.

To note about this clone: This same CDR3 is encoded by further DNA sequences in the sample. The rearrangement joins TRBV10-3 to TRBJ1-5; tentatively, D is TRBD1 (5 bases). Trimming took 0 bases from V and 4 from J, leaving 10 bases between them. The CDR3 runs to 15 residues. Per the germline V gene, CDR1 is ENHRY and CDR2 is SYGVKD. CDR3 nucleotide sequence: TGTGCCATCAGTGAGTCGAGGCAGGGAAATCAGCCCCAGCATTTT. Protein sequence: CAISESRQGNQPQHF.

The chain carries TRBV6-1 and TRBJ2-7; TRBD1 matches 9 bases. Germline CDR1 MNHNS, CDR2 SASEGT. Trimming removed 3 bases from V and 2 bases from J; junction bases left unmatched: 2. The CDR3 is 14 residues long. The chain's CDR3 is CASSETGGPYEQYF. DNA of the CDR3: TGTGCCAGCAGTGAGACAGGGGGACCCTACGAGCAGTACTTC.

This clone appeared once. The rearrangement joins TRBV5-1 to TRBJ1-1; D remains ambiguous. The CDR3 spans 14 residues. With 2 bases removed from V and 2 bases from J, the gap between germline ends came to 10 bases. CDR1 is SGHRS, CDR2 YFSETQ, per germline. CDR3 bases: TGCGCCAGCAGCTTCTGGCAGAAAAACACTGAAGCTTTCTTT. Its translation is CASSFWQKNTEAFF.

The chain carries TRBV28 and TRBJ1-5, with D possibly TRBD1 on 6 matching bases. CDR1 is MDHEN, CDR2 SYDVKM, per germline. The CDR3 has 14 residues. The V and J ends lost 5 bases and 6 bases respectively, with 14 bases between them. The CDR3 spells CASSPPDRFQPQHF. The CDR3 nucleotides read TGTGCCAGCAGTCCGCCTGACAGGTTTCAGCCCCAGCATTTT.

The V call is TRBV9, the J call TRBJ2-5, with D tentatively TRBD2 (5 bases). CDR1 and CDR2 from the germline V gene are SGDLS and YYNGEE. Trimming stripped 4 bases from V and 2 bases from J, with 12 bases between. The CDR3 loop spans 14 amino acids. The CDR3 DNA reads TGTGCCAGCAGCTCCCCCGGGAAGCAAGAGACCCAGTACTTC. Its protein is CASSSPGKQETQYF.

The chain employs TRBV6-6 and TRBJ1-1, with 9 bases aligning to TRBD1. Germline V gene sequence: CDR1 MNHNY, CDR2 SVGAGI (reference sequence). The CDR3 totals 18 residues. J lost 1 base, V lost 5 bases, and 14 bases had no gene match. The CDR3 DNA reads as TGTGCCAGCAGTCGGAGCGGACAGGGGCCCTTTCCGAACACTGAAGCTTTCTTT. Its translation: CASSRSGQGPFPNTEAFF.